The rows below give T cell receptor beta chains drawn from one sample of a study of T cell changes during pregnancy in multiple sclerosis. The data were produced by immunoSEQ multiplex PCR, yet TCRdb's version contains in-frame clones alone and is incomplete. The repertoire holds roughly 75,000 clones, with around 92% as singletons. This sample comprised peripheral blood, obtained in the third trimester of pregnancy. These receptors came from a female donor in good health, enrolled as a control in a pregnancy study. Each CDR3 is given with its conserved first and last residue. D genes are given only for firm matches.

J gene: TRBJ1-1
D gene: TRBD1
V gene: TRBV6-1
CDR3 DNA: TGTGCCAGCAGTGAGGCTCCCGGGACAGGGCACACTGAAGCTTTCTTT
CDR3 protein: CASSEAPGTGHTEAFF

J gene: TRBJ1-2
D gene: -
V gene: TRBV27
CDR3 DNA: TGTGCCAGCAGACTTTCCGGTGAAGCTAACTATGGCTACACCTTC
CDR3 protein: CASRLSGEANYGYTF

J gene: TRBJ1-6
D gene: TRBD1
V gene: TRBV9
CDR3 DNA: TGTGCCAGCAGCGTAGTGGGGACAGCTAGCTCACCCCTCCACTTT
CDR3 protein: CASSVVGTASSPLHF

J gene: TRBJ2-7
D gene: TRBD2
V gene: TRBV7-2
CDR3 DNA: TGTGCCAGCAGCGCACCGGGGTCCAGCGGGGGGCCCTACGAGCAGTACTTC
CDR3 protein: CASSAPGSSGGPYEQYF

J gene: TRBJ2-3
D gene: TRBD1
V gene: TRBV4-2
CDR3 DNA: TGTGCCAGCAGCCAAGAGGACAGGGGGCGAGATACGCAGTATTTT
CDR3 protein: CASSQEDRGRDTQYF

J gene: TRBJ2-5
D gene: -
V gene: TRBV11-2
CDR3 DNA: TGTGCCAGCAGCTTAGATCTGGGGGGGCGGTTCGGGGAGACCCAGTACTTC
CDR3 protein: CASSLDLGGRFGETQYF

J gene: TRBJ2-1
D gene: TRBD2
V gene: TRBV30
CDR3 DNA: TGTGCCTGGAGTGGAAGACTAGCGGGAGGGGTTGAGCAGTTCTTC
CDR3 protein: CAWSGRLAGGVEQFF

J gene: TRBJ1-5
D gene: TRBD1
V gene: TRBV2
CDR3 DNA: TGTGCCAGCACCGAGGGACAGGGGCGCCCGATCCAGCCCCAGCATTTT
CDR3 protein: CASTEGQGRPIQPQHF

J gene: TRBJ2-7
D gene: -
V gene: TRBV10-1
CDR3 DNA: TGCGCCAGCGTTCTAGGGGACTACGAGCAGTACTTC
CDR3 protein: CASVLGDYEQYF

J gene: TRBJ1-3
D gene: -
V gene: TRBV30
CDR3 DNA: TGTGCCTGGAGTGTAGCGGGAAACACCATATATTTT
CDR3 protein: CAWSVAGNTIYF

J gene: TRBJ2-2
D gene: -
V gene: TRBV11-3
CDR3 DNA: TGTGCCAGCAGTTCCGGAGCCGGGGAGCTGTTTTTT
CDR3 protein: CASSSGAGELFF

J gene: TRBJ2-7
D gene: -
V gene: TRBV28
CDR3 DNA: TGTGCCAGCAGACTCAAACAGGGATCCCTGGAGCAGTACTTC
CDR3 protein: CASRLKQGSLEQYF

J gene: TRBJ2-5
D gene: TRBD1
V gene: TRBV4-1
CDR3 DNA: TGCGCCAGCAGGGACAGGGACCAAGAGACCCAGTACTTC
CDR3 protein: CASRDRDQETQYF

J gene: TRBJ1-2
D gene: -
V gene: TRBV13
CDR3 DNA: TGTGCCAGCAGGTCGGCGGGAGCTAACTATGGCTACACCTTC
CDR3 protein: CASRSAGANYGYTF

J gene: TRBJ1-2
D gene: -
V gene: TRBV9
CDR3 DNA: TGTGCCAGCAGCGCCCAGACAGGCACTAACCCCTATGGCTACACCTTC
CDR3 protein: CASSAQTGTNPYGYTF